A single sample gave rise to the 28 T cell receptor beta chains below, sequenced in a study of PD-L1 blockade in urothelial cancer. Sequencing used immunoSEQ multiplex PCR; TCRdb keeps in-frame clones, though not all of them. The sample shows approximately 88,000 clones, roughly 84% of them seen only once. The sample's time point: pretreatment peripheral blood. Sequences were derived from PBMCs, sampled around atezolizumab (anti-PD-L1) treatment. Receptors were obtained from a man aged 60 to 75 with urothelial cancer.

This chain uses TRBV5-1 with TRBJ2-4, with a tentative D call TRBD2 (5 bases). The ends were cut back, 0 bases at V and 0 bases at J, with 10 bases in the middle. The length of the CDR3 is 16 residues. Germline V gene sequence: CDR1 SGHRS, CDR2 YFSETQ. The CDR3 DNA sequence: TGCGCCAGCAGCTTGGTCGGGGAACTAGCCAAAAACATTCAGTACTTC. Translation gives CASSLVGELAKNIQYF.

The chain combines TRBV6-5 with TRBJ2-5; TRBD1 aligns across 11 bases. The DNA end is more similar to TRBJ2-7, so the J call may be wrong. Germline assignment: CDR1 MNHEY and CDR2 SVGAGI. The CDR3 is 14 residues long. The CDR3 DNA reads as TGTGCCAGCCAGGGACAGGGGGGAACCTACGAGCAGTACTTC. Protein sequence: CASQGQGGTYEQYF.

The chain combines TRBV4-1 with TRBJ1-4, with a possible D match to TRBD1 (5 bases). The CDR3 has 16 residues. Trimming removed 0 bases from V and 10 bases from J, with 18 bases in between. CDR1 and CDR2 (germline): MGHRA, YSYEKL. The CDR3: CASSQDVGTSGGKLFF. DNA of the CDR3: TGCGCCAGCAGCCAAGATGTCGGGACCTCGGGAGGAAAACTGTTTTTT.

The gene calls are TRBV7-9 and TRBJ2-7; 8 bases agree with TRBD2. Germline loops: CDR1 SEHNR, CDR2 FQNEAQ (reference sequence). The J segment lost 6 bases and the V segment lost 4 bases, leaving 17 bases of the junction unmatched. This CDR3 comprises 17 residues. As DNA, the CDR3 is TGTGCCAGCAGCTCCTTGGGTCGGGGGGGCCGGATTGGCGAGCAGTACTTC. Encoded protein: CASSSLGRGGRIGEQYF. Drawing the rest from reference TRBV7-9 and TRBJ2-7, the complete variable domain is DTGVSQNPRHKITKRGQNVTFRCDPISEHNRLYWYRQTLGQGPEFLTYFQNEAQLEKSRLLSDRFSAERPKGSFSTLEIQRTEQGDSAMYLCASSSLGRGGRIGEQYFGPGTRLTVT.

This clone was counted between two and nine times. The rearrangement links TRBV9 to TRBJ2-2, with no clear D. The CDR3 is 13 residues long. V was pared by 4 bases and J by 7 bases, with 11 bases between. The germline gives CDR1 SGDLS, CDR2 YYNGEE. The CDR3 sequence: CASSPLVFGELFF. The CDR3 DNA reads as TGTGCCAGCAGCCCACTCGTGTTCGGGGAGCTGTTTTTT.

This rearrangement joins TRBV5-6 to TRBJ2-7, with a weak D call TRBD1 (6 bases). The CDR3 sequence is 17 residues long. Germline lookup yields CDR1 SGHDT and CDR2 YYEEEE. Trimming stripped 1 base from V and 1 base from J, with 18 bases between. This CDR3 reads CASSLFGSGVPSYEQYF. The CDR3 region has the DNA TGTGCCAGCAGCTTGTTCGGGTCAGGGGTTCCTTCCTACGAGCAGTACTTC.

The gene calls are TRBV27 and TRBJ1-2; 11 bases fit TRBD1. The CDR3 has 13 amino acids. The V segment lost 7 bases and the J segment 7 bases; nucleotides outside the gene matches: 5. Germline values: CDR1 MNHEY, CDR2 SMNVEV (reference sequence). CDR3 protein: CASTLGQGAGYTF. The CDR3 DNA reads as TGTGCCAGCACCCTCGGACAGGGGGCTGGCTACACCTTC.

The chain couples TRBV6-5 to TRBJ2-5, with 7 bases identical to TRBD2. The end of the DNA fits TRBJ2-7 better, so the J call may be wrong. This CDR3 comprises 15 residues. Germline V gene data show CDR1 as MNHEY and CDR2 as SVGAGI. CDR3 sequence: CASSYGASGKNEQYF. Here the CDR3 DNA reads TGTGCCAGCAGTTACGGCGCGAGCGGGAAAAACGAGCAGTACTTC.

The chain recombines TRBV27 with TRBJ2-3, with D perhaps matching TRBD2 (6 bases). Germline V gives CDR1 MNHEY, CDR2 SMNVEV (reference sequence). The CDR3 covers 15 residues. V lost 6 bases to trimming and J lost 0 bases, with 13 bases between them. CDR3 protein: CASSRPSASTDTQYF. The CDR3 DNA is TGTGCCAGCAGCCGCCCTAGCGCCAGCACAGATACGCAGTATTTT.

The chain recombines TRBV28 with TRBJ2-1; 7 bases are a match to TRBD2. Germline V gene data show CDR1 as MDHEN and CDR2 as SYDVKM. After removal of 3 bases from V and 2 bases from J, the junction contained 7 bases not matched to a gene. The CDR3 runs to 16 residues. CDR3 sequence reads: CASSFPPGGTYNEQFF. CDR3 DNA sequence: TGTGCCAGCAGTTTCCCGCCCGGGGGGACCTACAATGAGCAGTTCTTC.

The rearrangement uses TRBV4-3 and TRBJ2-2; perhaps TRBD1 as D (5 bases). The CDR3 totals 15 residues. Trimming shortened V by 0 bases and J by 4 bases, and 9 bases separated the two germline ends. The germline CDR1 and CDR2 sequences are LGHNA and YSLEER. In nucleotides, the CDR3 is TGCGCCAGCAGCCAAGATACAGGATCCACCGGGGAGCTGTTTTTT. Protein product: CASSQDTGSTGELFF.

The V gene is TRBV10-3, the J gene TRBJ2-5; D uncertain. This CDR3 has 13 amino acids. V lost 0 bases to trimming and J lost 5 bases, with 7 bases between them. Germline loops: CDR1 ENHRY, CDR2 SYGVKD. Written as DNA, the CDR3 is TGTGCCATCAGTGAGTCCTGGGCCGAGACCCAGTACTTC. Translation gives CAISESWAETQYF.

The CDR3 sequence is CASSQDWSGASADTQYF. CDR3 bases: TGCGCCAGCAGCCAAGATTGGAGCGGGGCTAGTGCAGATACGCAGTATTTT. The chain links TRBV4-1 to TRBJ2-3; 7 bases fit TRBD2. V trimming: 0 bases; J trimming: 4 bases; junction bases outside the gene matches: 10. The CDR3 is 17 amino acids. Germline CDR1 reads MGHRA; CDR2 reads YSYEKL.

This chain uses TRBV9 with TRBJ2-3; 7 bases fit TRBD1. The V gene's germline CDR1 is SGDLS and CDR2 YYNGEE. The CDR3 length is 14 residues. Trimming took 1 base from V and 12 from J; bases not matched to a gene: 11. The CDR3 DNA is TGTGCCAGCAGCGTATCCACAGGGGAAGTCCACCAGTATTTT. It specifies CASSVSTGEVHQYF.

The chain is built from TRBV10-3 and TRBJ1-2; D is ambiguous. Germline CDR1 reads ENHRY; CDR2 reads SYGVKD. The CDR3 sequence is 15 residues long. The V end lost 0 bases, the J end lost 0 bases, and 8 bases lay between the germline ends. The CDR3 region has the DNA TGTGCCATCAGTGAGTCGAGAAGAGCTAACTATGGCTACACCTTC. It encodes CAISESRRANYGYTF.

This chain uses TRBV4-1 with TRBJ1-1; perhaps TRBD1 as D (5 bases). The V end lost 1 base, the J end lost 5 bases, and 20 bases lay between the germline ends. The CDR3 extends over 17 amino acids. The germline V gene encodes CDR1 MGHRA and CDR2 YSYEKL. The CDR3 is CASSQAGGLLPGTEAFF. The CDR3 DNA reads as TGCGCCAGCAGCCAAGCGGGGGGTCTACTCCCCGGGACTGAAGCTTTCTTT.

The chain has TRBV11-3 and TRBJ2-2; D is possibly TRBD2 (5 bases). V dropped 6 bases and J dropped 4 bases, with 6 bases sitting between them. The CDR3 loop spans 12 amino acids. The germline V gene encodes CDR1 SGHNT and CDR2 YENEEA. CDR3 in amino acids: CASSGLTGELFF. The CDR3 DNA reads TGTGCCAGCAGTGGACTCACCGGGGAGCTGTTTTTT.

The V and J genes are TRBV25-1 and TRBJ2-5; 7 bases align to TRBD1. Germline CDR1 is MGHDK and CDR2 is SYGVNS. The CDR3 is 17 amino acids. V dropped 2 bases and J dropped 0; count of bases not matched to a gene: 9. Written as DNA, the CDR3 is TGTGCCAGCAGTGAAAACCGGGACAGCCTCCACCAAGAGACCCAGTACTTC. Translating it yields CASSENRDSLHQETQYF.

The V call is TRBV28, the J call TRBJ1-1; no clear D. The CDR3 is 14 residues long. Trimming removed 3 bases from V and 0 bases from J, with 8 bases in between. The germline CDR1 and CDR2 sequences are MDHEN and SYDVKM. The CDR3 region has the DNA TGTGCCAGCAGTTTGGCCAGTTTGAACACTGAAGCTTTCTTT. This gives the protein CASSLASLNTEAFF. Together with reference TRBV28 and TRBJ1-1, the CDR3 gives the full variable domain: DVKVTQSSRYLVKRTGEKVFLECVQDMDHENMFWYRQDPGLGLRLIYFSYDVKMKEKGDIPEGYSVSREKKERFSLILESASTNQTSMYLCASSLASLNTEAFFGQGTRLTVV.

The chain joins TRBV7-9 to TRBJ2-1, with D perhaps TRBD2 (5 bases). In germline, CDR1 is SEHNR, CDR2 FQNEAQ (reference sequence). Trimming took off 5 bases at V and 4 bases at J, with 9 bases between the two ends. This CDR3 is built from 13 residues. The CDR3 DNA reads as TGTGCCAGCAGCCCGCTAGCTTACAATGAGCAGTTCTTC. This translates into CASSPLAYNEQFF.

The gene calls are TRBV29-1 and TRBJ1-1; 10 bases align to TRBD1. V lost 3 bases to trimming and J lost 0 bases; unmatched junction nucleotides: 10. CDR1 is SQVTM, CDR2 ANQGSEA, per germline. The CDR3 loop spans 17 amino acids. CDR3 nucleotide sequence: TGCAGCGTTGACCCGGTGGACAGGGGGAAGGTGAACACTGAAGCTTTCTTT. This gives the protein CSVDPVDRGKVNTEAFF.

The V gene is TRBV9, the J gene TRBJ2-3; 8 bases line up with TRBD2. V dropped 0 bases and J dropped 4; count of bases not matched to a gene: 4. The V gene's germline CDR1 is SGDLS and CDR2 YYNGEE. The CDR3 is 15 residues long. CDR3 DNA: TGTGCCAGCAGCGTAGGGGTCGGGAGGGCAGATACGCAGTATTTT. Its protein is CASSVGVGRADTQYF.

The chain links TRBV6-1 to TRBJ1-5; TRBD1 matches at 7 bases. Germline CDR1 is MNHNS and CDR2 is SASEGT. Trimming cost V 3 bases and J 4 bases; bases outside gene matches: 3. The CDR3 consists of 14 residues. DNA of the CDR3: TGTGCCAGCAGTGAGGGGACAGTTAATCAGCCCCAGCATTTT. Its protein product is CASSEGTVNQPQHF.

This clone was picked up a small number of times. In DNA form, the CDR3 reads TGTGCCAGCAGTTCAACCGCATACAGAATCTACGAGCAGTACTTC. It specifies CASSSTAYRIYEQYF. The chain combines TRBV27 with TRBJ2-7; D remains ambiguous. The CDR3 covers 15 residues. From germline, CDR1 is MNHEY and CDR2 SMNVEV (reference sequence). V was shortened by 4 bases and J by 3 bases, with 16 bases between the two germline ends.

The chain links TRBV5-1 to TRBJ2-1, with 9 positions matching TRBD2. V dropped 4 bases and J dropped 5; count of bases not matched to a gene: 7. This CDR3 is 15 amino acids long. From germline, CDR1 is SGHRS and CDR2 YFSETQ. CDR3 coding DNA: TGCGCCAGCAGCCCCGCGGGGGGGAGGAACAATGAGCAGTTCTTC. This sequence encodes CASSPAGGRNNEQFF.

CDR3 loop: CASSARLAGAETQYF. The CDR3 DNA sequence: TGTGCCAGCAGCGCCCGACTAGCGGGAGCAGAGACCCAGTACTTC. The chain couples TRBV7-2 to TRBJ2-5, with 12 bases aligning to TRBD2. Trimming cost V 5 bases and J 4 bases; bases outside gene matches: 5. CDR1 SGHTA and CDR2 FQGNSA come from the germline V gene. This CDR3 region has 15 residues.

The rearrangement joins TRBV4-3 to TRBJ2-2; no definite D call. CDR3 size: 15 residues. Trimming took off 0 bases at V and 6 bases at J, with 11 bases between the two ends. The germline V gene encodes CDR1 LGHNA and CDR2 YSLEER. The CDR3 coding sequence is TGCGCCAGCAGCCAAGAGGCCGACACCCCCGGGGAGCTGTTTTTT. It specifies CASSQEADTPGELFF.

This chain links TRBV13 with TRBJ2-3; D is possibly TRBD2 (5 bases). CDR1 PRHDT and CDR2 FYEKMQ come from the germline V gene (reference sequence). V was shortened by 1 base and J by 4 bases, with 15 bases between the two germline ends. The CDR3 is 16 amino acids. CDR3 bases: TGTGCCAGCAGCTTAGTGTCGGGATACTATCCAGATACGCAGTATTTT. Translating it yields CASSLVSGYYPDTQYF.